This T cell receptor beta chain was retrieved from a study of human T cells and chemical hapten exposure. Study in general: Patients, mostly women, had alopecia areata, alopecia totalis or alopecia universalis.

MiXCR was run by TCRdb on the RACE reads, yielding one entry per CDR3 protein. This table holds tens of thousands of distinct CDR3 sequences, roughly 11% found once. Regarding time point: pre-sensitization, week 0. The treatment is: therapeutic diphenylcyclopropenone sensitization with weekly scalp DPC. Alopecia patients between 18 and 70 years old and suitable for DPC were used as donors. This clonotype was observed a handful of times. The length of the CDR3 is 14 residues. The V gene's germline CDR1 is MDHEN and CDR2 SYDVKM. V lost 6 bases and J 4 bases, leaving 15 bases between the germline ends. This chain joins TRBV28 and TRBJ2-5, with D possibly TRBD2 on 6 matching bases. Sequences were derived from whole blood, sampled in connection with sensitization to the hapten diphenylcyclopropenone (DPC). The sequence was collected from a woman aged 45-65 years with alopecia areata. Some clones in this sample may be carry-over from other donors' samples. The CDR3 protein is CASSSGGNSETQYF. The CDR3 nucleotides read TGTGCCAGCAGCTCTGGGGGGAACTCAGAGACCCAGTACTTC.